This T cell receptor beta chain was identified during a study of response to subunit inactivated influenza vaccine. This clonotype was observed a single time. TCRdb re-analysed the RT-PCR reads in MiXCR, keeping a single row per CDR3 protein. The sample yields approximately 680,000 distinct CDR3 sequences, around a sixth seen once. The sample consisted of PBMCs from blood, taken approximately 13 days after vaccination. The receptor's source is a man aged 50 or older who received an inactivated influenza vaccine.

As DNA, the CDR3 is TGTGCCAGTAGTATGGCTAGCGGGACAGGGGAGCTGTTTTTT. Protein product: CASSMASGTGELFF. The rearrangement links TRBV19 to TRBJ2-2; 9 bases line up with TRBD2. CDR1 and CDR2 from the germline V gene are LNHDA and SQIVND (reference sequence). Trimming took 3 bases from V and 8 from J; bases not matched to a gene: 4. The CDR3 has 14 amino acids.